These 13 T cell receptor beta chains came from one sample sequenced in a study of breast tumors, draining lymph nodes, adjacent tissues. TCRdb reprocessed the multiplex PCR reads via MiXCR and lists one record per CDR3 protein. The profile shows over 10,000 distinct CDR3 sequences, 62% of them singletons. The sample consisted of tumor-adjacent breast tissue. The receptors stem from a female donor with breast cancer. Some clones in this sample may be carry-over from other donors' samples.

J is TRBJ1-6 and V is TRBV20-1, with D unclear. CDR1 is DFQATT, CDR2 SNEGSKA, per germline (reference sequence). The V end was cut by 6 bases, the J end by 10 bases, with 16 bases between. This CDR3 comprises 13 residues. CDR3 nucleotides: TGCAGTGCCGCCGCCCTGACGATGTCACCCCTCCACTTT. Translation: CSAAALTMSPLHF.

The rearrangement uses TRBV19 and TRBJ2-7; the match to TRBD1 covers 10 bases. The V gene end was trimmed by 7 bases and the J gene end by 2 bases; junction bases not matched to a gene: 8. Germline loops: CDR1 LNHDA, CDR2 SQIVND (reference sequence). The CDR3 spans 15 residues. CDR3 bases: TGTGCCAGTACCCTACGGACAGGGGGGACCTACGAGCAGTACTTC. Amino acids: CASTLRTGGTYEQYF.

This chain uses TRBV6-6 with TRBJ2-3; the D is unclear. Germline CDR1 is MNHNY and CDR2 is SVGAGI (reference sequence). The CDR3 length is 14 residues. V was trimmed by 2 bases and J by 2 bases, leaving 8 bases between them. In DNA form, the CDR3 reads TGTGCCAGCAGTTACGATGGGTCCACAGATACGCAGTATTTT. This gives the protein CASSYDGSTDTQYF.

This clonotype was recorded at least ten times. A much larger clone is a single base away; this may be a read error. This chain links TRBV6-1 with TRBJ1-5, with no clear D. V gave up 7 bases and J gave up 1 base, with 8 bases separating them. Germline V CDR1 and CDR2: MNHNS, SASEGT. This CDR3 contains 13 residues. The CDR3, as DNA: TGTGCCAGCACGCGCTCGAGCAATCAGCCCCAGCATTTT. It codes for CASTRSSNQPQHF.

This sequence joins TRBV10-2 and TRBJ2-3; no firm D call. Germline values: CDR1 WSHSY, CDR2 SAAADI. This CDR3 is built from 13 residues. V was pared by 7 bases and J by 0 bases, with 8 bases between. CDR3 loop: CASKRASTDTQYF. The CDR3 bases are TGCGCCAGCAAAAGGGCTAGCACAGATACGCAGTATTTT.

J is TRBJ1-5 and V is TRBV6-1; D call uncertain. The germline V and J ends were trimmed by 1 base and 0 bases, with 7 bases remaining between them. The germline gives CDR1 MNHNS, CDR2 SASEGT. The CDR3 is 15 amino acids. CDR3 sequence: CASSEVDLSNQPQHF. The CDR3 DNA sequence: TGTGCCAGCAGTGAAGTAGACCTTAGCAATCAGCCCCAGCATTTT.

The table lists this clonotype with a count of one. The chain links TRBV2 to TRBJ1-6; TRBD1 is a possible D gene (6 bases). CDR1 is SNHLY, CDR2 FYNNEI, per germline. Trimming took 4 bases from V and 9 from J, leaving 7 bases between them. CDR3 length: 12 residues. The CDR3 protein is CASSGGLSPLHF. CDR3 DNA sequence: TGTGCCAGCAGTGGGGGGCTTTCACCCCTCCACTTT. Based on the CDR3 plus reference TRBV2 and TRBJ1-6, the full variable domain is EPEVTQTPSHQVTQMGQEVILRCVPISNHLYFYWYRQILGQKVEFLVSFYNNEISEKSEIFDDQFSVERPDGSNFTLKIRSTKLEDSAMYFCASSGGLSPLHFGNGTRLTVT.

V is TRBV20-1 and J is TRBJ1-5; D not certain. The V gene lost 3 bases and the J gene lost 11 bases, with 11 bases spanning the gap. The CDR3 extends over 11 amino acids. CDR1 DFQATT and CDR2 SNEGSKA come from the germline V gene (reference sequence). The CDR3 spells CSARDRRAQHF. As DNA, the CDR3 is TGCAGTGCTAGGGACCGGCGGGCCCAGCATTTT.

This rearrangement joins TRBV9 to TRBJ1-6; weak D call: TRBD1 (5 bases). Germline CDR1 and CDR2: SGDLS and YYNGEE. This CDR3 spans 13 amino acids. V shed 3 bases and J shed 10 bases, with 11 bases lying between them. The CDR3 nucleotides read TGTGCCAGCAGCGCAACGACAGCATCACCCCTCCACTTT. This gives the protein CASSATTASPLHF.

On this clonotype itself: The junction shows a germline mismatch at one end, possibly a read error. The chain combines TRBV7-7 with TRBJ2-1; possible D gene TRBD2, 5 bases. Germline V CDR1 and CDR2: SSHAT, FNYEAQ (reference sequence). CDR3 length: 14 amino acids. This CDR3 is CASSLAFGVGEQFF. The CDR3 DNA reads as TGTGCTAGCAGCTTAGCGTTTGGGGTAGGGGAGCAGTTCTTC. The variable domain in full, with the rest retrieved from reference TRBV7-7 and TRBJ2-1, is GAGVSQSPRYKVTKRGQDVTLRCDPISSHATLYWYQQALGQGPEFLTYFNYEAQPDKSGLPSDRFSAERPEGSISTLTIQRTEQRDSAMYRCASSLAFGVGEQFFGPGTRLTVL.

Within the sample, this clonotype is medium-sized. One junction end disagrees with the germline gene, perhaps due to a read error. J is TRBJ2-7 and V is TRBV5-1; TRBD1 or TRBD2 may be the D gene (5 bases each). The CDR3 is made up of 16 amino acids. Germline values: CDR1 SGHRS, CDR2 YFSETQ. The CDR3 region is CASTLGHRDPLYEQYF. The CDR3 nucleotides read TGCGCCAGCACCTTGGGGCATAGGGACCCTTTATACGAGCAGTACTTC.

There are many counts of this clonotype. The chain links TRBV3-1 to TRBJ2-3, with D possibly matching TRBD2 (5 bases). There are 15 residues in the CDR3. The V and J ends lost 5 bases and 1 base respectively, with 13 bases between them. The V gene's germline CDR1 is LGHDT and CDR2 YNNKEL (reference sequence). As DNA, the CDR3 is TGTGCCAGCAGCAGACGGGGTCGCGGCACAGATACGCAGTATTTT. The encoded protein is CASSRRGRGTDTQYF.

The sample holds one count of this clonotype. The V and J genes are TRBV24-1 and TRBJ1-2; D is ambiguous. This CDR3 contains 14 residues. Trimming took off 2 bases at V and 4 bases at J, with 10 bases between the two ends. Germline CDR1 is KGHDR and CDR2 is SFDVKD. CDR3 region: CATSDSAQIYGYTF. CDR3 nucleotides: TGTGCCACCAGTGATTCGGCACAGATCTATGGCTACACCTTC.